Below are 13 T cell receptor beta chains sequenced from a single sample in a study of blood T cell repertoires in COVID-19. TCRdb keeps only in-frame clones here, not all; method: immunoSEQ multiplex PCR. The table shows 350,000 to 400,000 clones, with 70% to 90% occurring only once. The specimen was PBMCs or T cells enriched from blood (not recorded which). Source of these receptors: a woman aged 18-29 years who had recovered from COVID-19.

Worth noting for this clone: Other DNA sequences of this sample code for an identical CDR3. This chain uses TRBV6-2 or TRBV6-3 with TRBJ2-3; TRBD2 matches 9 bases. This CDR3 has 15 residues. Germline V gene data show CDR1 as MNHEY and CDR2 as SVGEGT. Losses at the gene ends were 2 bases for V and 2 bases for J; bases not matched to a gene: 2. The CDR3 bases are TGTGCCAGCAGTTACAGACTAGCGGACACAGATACGCAGTATTTT. Its protein product is CASSYRLADTDTQYF.

The chain uses TRBV7-9 and TRBJ1-2; TRBD1 matches 8 bases. V lost 5 bases, J lost 4 bases, and 6 bases stayed unmatched. The CDR3 runs 14 residues. From germline, CDR1 is SEHNR and CDR2 FQNEAQ (reference sequence). The CDR3: CASSPGQGIYGYTF. CDR3 nucleotides: TGTGCCAGCAGCCCTGGACAGGGTATCTATGGCTACACCTTC.

The chain combines TRBV27 with TRBJ2-1; TRBD2 matches 11 bases. The CDR3 length is 18 residues. Per germline, CDR1 MNHEY and CDR2 SMNVEV (reference sequence). J was trimmed by 7 bases and V by 5 bases; bases with no gene match: 16. CDR3 nucleotide sequence: TGTGCCAGCAGTCCTCAATGGGCTAGCGGGGGGCCAGTGAATGAGCAGTTCTTC. It yields the protein CASSPQWASGGPVNEQFF.

The genes are TRBV19 and TRBJ2-1, with D hard to call. The CDR3 is 14 residues long. Germline loops: CDR1 LNHDA, CDR2 SQIVND (reference sequence). Trimming removed 3 bases from V and 6 bases from J, with 12 bases in between. Here the CDR3 reads CASSMVLRSNEQFF. The CDR3 coding sequence is TGTGCCAGTAGTATGGTTTTGAGGAGCAATGAGCAGTTCTTC. The full variable domain, with the rest looked up from reference TRBV19 and TRBJ2-1, is DGGITQSPKYLFRKEGQNVTLSCEQNLNHDAMYWYRQDPGQGLRLIYYSQIVNDFQKGDIAEGYSVSREKKESFPLTVTSAQKNPTAFYLCASSMVLRSNEQFFGPGTRLTVL.

This clone came up once. This chain links TRBV5-1 with TRBJ1-3; D is unresolved. The ends were cut back, 4 bases at V and 0 bases at J, with 14 bases in the middle. CDR3 length: 16 residues. The germline V gene encodes CDR1 SGHRS and CDR2 YFSETQ. CDR3 residues: CASSPRHGLSGNTIYF. The CDR3 bases are TGCGCCAGCAGCCCCCGACATGGCCTCTCTGGAAACACCATATATTTT. Supplemented by reference TRBV5-1 and TRBJ1-3, the full variable domain reads KAGVTQTPRYLIKTRGQQVTLSCSPISGHRSVSWYQQTPGQGLQFLFEYFSETQRNKGNFPGRFSGRQFSNSRSEMNVSTLELGDSALYLCASSPRHGLSGNTIYFGEGSWLTVV.

To note about this clone: Other DNA sequences in this sample translate to the same CDR3. This rearrangement joins TRBV27 to TRBJ2-7, with a weak D call TRBD1 (5 bases). The CDR3 covers 13 residues. The germline V gene encodes CDR1 MNHEY and CDR2 SMNVEV (reference sequence). The V end lost 0 bases, the J end lost 3 bases, and 6 bases lay between the germline ends. The CDR3 loop reads CASSLSDSYEQYF. The CDR3 DNA reads TGTGCCAGCAGTTTATCTGACAGCTACGAGCAGTACTTC.

The DNA for the CDR3 is TGTGCCAGCAGCTTAGAGGGGGCGCACAATGAGCAGTTCTTC. This codes for CASSLEGAHNEQFF. The chain combines TRBV11-3 with TRBJ2-1; a weak D match, TRBD1 (6 bases). This CDR3 comprises 14 residues. Deletions cut 0 bases from V and 5 bases from J, with 8 bases between. Germline V gene data show CDR1 as SGHNT and CDR2 as YENEEA.

The V gene is TRBV9, the J gene TRBJ2-5, with D hard to call. Germline CDR1 SGDLS, CDR2 YYNGEE. The germline V and J ends were trimmed by 0 bases and 2 bases, with 8 bases remaining between them. This CDR3 contains 14 residues. CDR3 region: CASSVDPRQETQYF. In DNA, the CDR3 is TGTGCCAGCAGCGTAGATCCCAGGCAAGAGACCCAGTACTTC.

V and J are TRBV5-1 and TRBJ2-3, with 11 bases lining up with TRBD2. The CDR3 has 18 amino acids. Trimming cost V 0 bases and J 6 bases; bases outside gene matches: 12. Per the germline V gene, CDR1 is SGHRS and CDR2 is YFSETQ. The CDR3: CASSLVGSSSGGTDTQYF. In nucleotides, the CDR3 is TGCGCCAGCAGCTTGGTCGGCAGTTCTAGCGGGGGGACCGATACGCAGTATTTT. Based on the CDR3 plus reference TRBV5-1 and TRBJ2-3, the full variable domain is KAGVTQTPRYLIKTRGQQVTLSCSPISGHRSVSWYQQTPGQGLQFLFEYFSETQRNKGNFPGRFSGRQFSNSRSEMNVSTLELGDSALYLCASSLVGSSSGGTDTQYFGPGTRLTVL.

This chain uses TRBV29-1 with TRBJ1-2; 9 nucleotides align to TRBD1. V was pared by 6 bases and J by 4 bases, with 6 bases of the junction left unmatched. The CDR3 consists of 13 residues. Germline V gene lookup returns CDR1 SQVTM and CDR2 ANQGSEA. The CDR3 DNA reads as TGCAGCGTCCACCGGGACAGGGTCTATGGCTACACCTTC. It codes for CSVHRDRVYGYTF.

V gene TRBV28 combines with J gene TRBJ1-5; 9 bases are shared with TRBD1. Germline CDR1 and CDR2: MDHEN and SYDVKM. Losses at the gene ends were 8 bases for V and 2 bases for J; bases not matched to a gene: 7. The CDR3 spans 15 residues. The CDR3 sequence: CASEQGASRNQPQHF. The CDR3 bases are TGTGCCAGCGAACAGGGGGCAAGTCGCAATCAGCCCCAGCATTTT.

The chain is built from TRBV28 and TRBJ1-4, with 7 bases lining up with TRBD1. This CDR3 is 18 amino acids long. V was pared by 4 bases and J by 0 bases, with 11 bases of the junction left unmatched. Germline V gives CDR1 MDHEN, CDR2 SYDVKM. CDR3 in DNA: TGTGCCAGCAGTTCCCCGATACAGGGGAGTTCAACTAATGAAAAACTGTTTTTT. Protein: CASSSPIQGSSTNEKLFF. Full variable domain (rest looked up from reference TRBV28 and TRBJ1-4): DVKVTQSSRYLVKRTGEKVFLECVQDMDHENMFWYRQDPGLGLRLIYFSYDVKMKEKGDIPEGYSVSREKKERFSLILESASTNQTSMYLCASSSPIQGSSTNEKLFFGSGTQLSVL.

CDR3 nucleotides: TGTGCCAGCGGGACAGGGCTTAACGGGGAGCTGTTTTTT. Translation gives CASGTGLNGELFF. This chain joins TRBV27 and TRBJ2-2; 9 nucleotides line up with TRBD1. From germline, CDR1 is MNHEY and CDR2 SMNVEV (reference sequence). The length of the CDR3 is 13 residues. V lost 8 bases to trimming and J lost 7 bases; unmatched junction nucleotides: 5.